These T cell receptor beta chains were read from a single sample in a study of beta chain features in type 1 diabetes. Only in-frame clones appear in the TCRdb table, and some are missing; sequencing was by immunoSEQ multiplex PCR. The data contain 200,000 to 250,000 clones, approximately 13% of them singletons. The material sequenced was naive CD4+ T cells from blood. All receptors derive from a man aged 30-40 years with type 1 diabetes. Both conserved end residues are part of each CDR3. D genes are given only for firm matches. Clone size, where shown, is once, few, many, or a class for clones that have expanded.

j_call: TRBJ2-7
clone_size: NA
v_call: TRBV10-3
d_call: TRBD1
cdr3_nt: TGTGCCATCAGTGACAGGGGGCTTTACGAGCAGTACTTC
cdr3_aa: CAISDRGLYEQYF

j_call: TRBJ1-1
clone_size: few
v_call: TRBV11-2
d_call: TRBD1
cdr3_nt: TGTGCCAGCAGCTTAGATCTAAGTCAGGGGGCGCGAATGAACACTGAAGCTTTCTTT
cdr3_aa: CASSLDLSQGARMNTEAFF

j_call: TRBJ2-2
clone_size: NA
v_call: TRBV11-3
d_call: NA
cdr3_nt: TGTGCCAGCAGCCCCGTTACAACCGGGGAGCTGTTTTTT
cdr3_aa: CASSPVTTGELFF

j_call: TRBJ2-3
clone_size: few
v_call: TRBV7-2
d_call: TRBD2
cdr3_nt: TGTGCCAGCAGCTATTGGACTAGCCCAGATACGCAGTATTTT
cdr3_aa: CASSYWTSPDTQYF

j_call: TRBJ2-1
clone_size: NA
v_call: TRBV6-6
d_call: NA
cdr3_nt: TGTGCCAGCAGTGGAAGGGGGACCAATGAGCAGTTCTTC
cdr3_aa: CASSGRGTNEQFF

j_call: TRBJ2-3
clone_size: NA
v_call: TRBV7-2
d_call: TRBD2
cdr3_nt: TGTGCCAGCAGCTTCAATAGCGGGAGGGCCCCCTCGAGCACAGATACGCAGTATTTT
cdr3_aa: CASSFNSGRAPSSTDTQYF

j_call: TRBJ1-5
clone_size: NA
v_call: TRBV30
d_call: TRBD1
cdr3_nt: TGTGCCTGCCAGGGACAGGGGAATCAGCCCCAGCATTTT
cdr3_aa: CACQGQGNQPQHF

j_call: TRBJ1-2
clone_size: once
v_call: TRBV6-1
d_call: NA
cdr3_nt: TGTGCCAGCAGTCCCTCCGGCAGGGTGGACGATGGCTACACCTTC
cdr3_aa: CASSPSGRVDDGYTF

j_call: TRBJ2-1
clone_size: NA
v_call: TRBV7-9
d_call: NA
cdr3_nt: TGTGCCAGCAGCCCCCGCCGGAGCTCCTACAATGAGCAGTTCTTC
cdr3_aa: CASSPRRSSYNEQFF

j_call: TRBJ2-2
clone_size: few
v_call: TRBV19
d_call: NA
cdr3_nt: TGTGCCAGTAGTATAGCTCGGGGAAGCGGCACCGGGGAGCTGTTTTTT
cdr3_aa: CASSIARGSGTGELFF

j_call: TRBJ2-1
clone_size: NA
v_call: TRBV19
d_call: TRBD2
cdr3_nt: TGTGCCAGTAGTAGCCCCGGGGGGTCCTACAATGAGCAGTTCTTC
cdr3_aa: CASSSPGGSYNEQFF

j_call: TRBJ1-5
clone_size: few
v_call: TRBV10-2
d_call: NA
cdr3_nt: TGCGCCAGCAACTTAGGGGATAGCAATCAGCCCCAGCATTTT
cdr3_aa: CASNLGDSNQPQHF

j_call: TRBJ1-5
clone_size: NA
v_call: TRBV10-3
d_call: TRBD1
cdr3_nt: TGTGCCAGCGGAACAGGGGGCGGTCAGCCCCAGCATTTT
cdr3_aa: CASGTGGGQPQHF

j_call: TRBJ2-1
clone_size: NA
v_call: TRBV5-4
d_call: TRBD2
cdr3_nt: TGTGCCAGCAGACTCGGCGGGACTAGCGGATACAATGAGCAGTTCTTC
cdr3_aa: CASRLGGTSGYNEQFF

j_call: TRBJ1-2
clone_size: NA
v_call: TRBV14
d_call: TRBD1
cdr3_nt: TGTGCCAGCAGCCGCTTCCAGGGGGATGGCTACACCTTC
cdr3_aa: CASSRFQGDGYTF

j_call: TRBJ1-5
clone_size: few
v_call: TRBV30
d_call: TRBD1
cdr3_nt: TGTGCCTGGAGCCCGACAGGGGACGGTCAGCCCCAGCATTTT
cdr3_aa: CAWSPTGDGQPQHF

j_call: TRBJ2-7
clone_size: few
v_call: TRBV9
d_call: NA
cdr3_nt: TGTGCCAGCAGCGTAGGGGCCGAGCAGTACTTC
cdr3_aa: CASSVGAEQYF